The present entry profiles one T cell receptor beta chain with its context. The data stem from a study of blood T cell repertoires in COVID-19. Participants were aged about 18 to 100 years from about two dozen US areas. Study processing details: Scientists estimated how many nucleated cells there were by amplifying reference gene primers. Libraries were prepared by immunoSEQ multiplex PCR; TCRdb keeps only in-frame clonotypes and omits some of them. V and J calls and clone size are as listed in that table; D and trimming were resolved from the DNA. The sample carries 150,000 to 200,000 clones, approximately 83% recorded once. Trimming took 5 bases from V and 8 from J; bases not matched to a gene: 9. This CDR3 has 15 amino acids. Germline V lookup: CDR1 SGHTA, CDR2 FQGNSA.

The receptor was derived from a middle-aged man who had recovered from COVID-19. The chain uses TRBV7-2 and TRBJ1-6; 7 bases map to TRBD1. The sample was PBMCs or T cells enriched from blood (not recorded which). CDR3 sequence: CASSVMAGGYSPLHF. The CDR3 bases are TGTGCCAGCAGCGTTATGGCAGGGGGATATTCACCCCTCCACTTT.